The 3 T cell receptor beta chains below were found in one sample sequenced in a study of blood T cell repertoires in COVID-19. Method: immunoSEQ multiplex PCR; TCRdb's copy keeps in-frame clones and lacks some. The sample records approximately 45,000 clones, around nine tenths being singletons. The specimen was peripheral blood. Receptors originate from a human donor in a cohort sampled during active COVID-19.

J is TRBJ1-5 and V is TRBV7-9; 7 positions match TRBD1. Germline CDR1 and CDR2: SEHNR and FQNEAQ (reference sequence). The CDR3 loop spans 15 amino acids. Trimming at V came to 8 bases and at J to 0 bases, leaving 7 bases not matched to a gene. The CDR3, as DNA: TGTGCCAGCTCCCAGGGGGATTATAGCAATCAGCCCCAGCATTTT. It codes for CASSQGDYSNQPQHF.

Written as DNA, the CDR3 is TGTGCCAGCAGCGTAGGAGGGGGACAGAAAAACATTCAGTACTTC. Translating gives CASSVGGGQKNIQYF. This sequence joins TRBV9 and TRBJ2-4; 7 bases match TRBD1. The CDR3 is 15 amino acids. J was trimmed by 4 bases and V by 0 bases; bases with no gene match: 4. Per the germline V gene, CDR1 is SGDLS and CDR2 is YYNGEE.

This clone was detected only a few times. The CDR3 DNA is TGTGCCAGCAGTTTATATGGGACAGGGGGCGGAGAGACCCAGTACTTC. Amino acids: CASSLYGTGGGETQYF. The V call is TRBV27, the J call TRBJ2-5; TRBD1 aligns across 12 bases. This CDR3 contains 16 residues. CDR1 is MNHEY and CDR2 is SMNVEV in the germline V gene (reference sequence). V shed 1 base and J 4 bases; nucleotides not matched to a gene: 4.